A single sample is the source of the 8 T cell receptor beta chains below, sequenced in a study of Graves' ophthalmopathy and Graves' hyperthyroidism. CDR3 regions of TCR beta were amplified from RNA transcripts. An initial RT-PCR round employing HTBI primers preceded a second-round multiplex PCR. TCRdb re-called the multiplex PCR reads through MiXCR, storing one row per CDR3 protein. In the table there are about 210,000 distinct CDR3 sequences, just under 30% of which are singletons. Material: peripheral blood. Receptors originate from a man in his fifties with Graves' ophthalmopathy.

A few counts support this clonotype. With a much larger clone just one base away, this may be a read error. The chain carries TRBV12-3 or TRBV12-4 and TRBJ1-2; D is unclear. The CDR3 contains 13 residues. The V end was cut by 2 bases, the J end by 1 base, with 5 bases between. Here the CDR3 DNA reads TGTGCCAGCAGTTTAAGCAGTAACTATGGCTACACCTTC. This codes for CASSLSSNYGYTF.

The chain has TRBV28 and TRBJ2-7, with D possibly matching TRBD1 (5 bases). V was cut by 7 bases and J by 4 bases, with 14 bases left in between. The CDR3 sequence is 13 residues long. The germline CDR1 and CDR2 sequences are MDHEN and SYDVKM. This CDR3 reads CASKDPGIYEQYF. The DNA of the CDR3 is TGTGCCAGCAAGGATCCAGGGATTTACGAGCAGTACTTC.

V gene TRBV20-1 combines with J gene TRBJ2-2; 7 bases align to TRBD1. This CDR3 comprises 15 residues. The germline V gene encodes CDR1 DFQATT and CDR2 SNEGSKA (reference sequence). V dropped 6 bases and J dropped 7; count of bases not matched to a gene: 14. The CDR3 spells CSAYVRGRRNGELFF. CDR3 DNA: TGCAGTGCCTATGTAAGGGGGCGCAGGAACGGGGAGCTGTTTTTT.

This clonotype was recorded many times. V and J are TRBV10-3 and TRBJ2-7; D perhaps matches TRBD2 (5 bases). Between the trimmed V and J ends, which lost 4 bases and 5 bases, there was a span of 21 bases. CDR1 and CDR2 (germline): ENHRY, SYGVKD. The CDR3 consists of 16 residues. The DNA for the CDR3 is TGTGCCATCAGTGGGGGTCGCCTAGCCGGGGTAGACGAGCAGTACTTC. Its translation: CAISGGRLAGVDEQYF.

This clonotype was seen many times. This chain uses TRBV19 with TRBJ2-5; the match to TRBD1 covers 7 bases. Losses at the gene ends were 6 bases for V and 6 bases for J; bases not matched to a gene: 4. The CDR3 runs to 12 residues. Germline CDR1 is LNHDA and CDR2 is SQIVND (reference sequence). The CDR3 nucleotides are TGTGCCAGTAGCAGAGGGGGCCAGACCCAGTACTTC. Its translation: CASSRGGQTQYF.

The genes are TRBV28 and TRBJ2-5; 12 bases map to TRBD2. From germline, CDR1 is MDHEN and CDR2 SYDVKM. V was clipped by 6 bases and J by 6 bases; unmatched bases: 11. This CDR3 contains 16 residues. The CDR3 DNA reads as TGTGCCAGCAGCTTTGGTCTAGCGGGAGGGCGACAGACCCAGTACTTC. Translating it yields CASSFGLAGGRQTQYF.

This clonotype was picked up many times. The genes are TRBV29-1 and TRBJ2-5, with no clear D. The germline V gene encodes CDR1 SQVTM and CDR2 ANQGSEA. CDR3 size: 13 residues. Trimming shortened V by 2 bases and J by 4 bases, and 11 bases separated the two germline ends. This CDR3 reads CSVEPGRVETQYF. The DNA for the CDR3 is TGCAGCGTTGAACCAGGTCGAGTAGAGACCCAGTACTTC.

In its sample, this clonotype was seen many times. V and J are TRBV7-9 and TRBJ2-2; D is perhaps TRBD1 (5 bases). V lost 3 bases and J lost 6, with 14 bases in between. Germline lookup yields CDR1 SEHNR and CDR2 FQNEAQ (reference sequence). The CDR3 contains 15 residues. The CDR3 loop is CASSFQGSGPGELFF. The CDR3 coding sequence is TGTGCCAGCAGCTTCCAGGGCTCCGGGCCCGGGGAGCTGTTTTTT.